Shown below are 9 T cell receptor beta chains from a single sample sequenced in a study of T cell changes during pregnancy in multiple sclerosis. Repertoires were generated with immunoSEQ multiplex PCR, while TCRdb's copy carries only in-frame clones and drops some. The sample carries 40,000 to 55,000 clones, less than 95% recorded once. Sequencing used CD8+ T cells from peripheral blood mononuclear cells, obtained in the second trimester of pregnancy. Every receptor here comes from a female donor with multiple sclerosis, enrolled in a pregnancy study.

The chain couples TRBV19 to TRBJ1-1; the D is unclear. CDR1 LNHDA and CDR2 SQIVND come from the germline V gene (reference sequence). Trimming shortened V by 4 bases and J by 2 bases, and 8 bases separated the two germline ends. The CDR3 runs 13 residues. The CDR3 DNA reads TGTGCCAGTAGTACCTCGGGTAACACTGAAGCTTTCTTT. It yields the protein CASSTSGNTEAFF.

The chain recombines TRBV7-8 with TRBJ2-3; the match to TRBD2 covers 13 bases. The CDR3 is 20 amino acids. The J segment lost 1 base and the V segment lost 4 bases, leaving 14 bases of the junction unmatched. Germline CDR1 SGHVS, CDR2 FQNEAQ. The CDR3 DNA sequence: TGTGCCAGCAGCTCCCCCGGACTAGCGGGGGACCTAAGGGGCACAGATACGCAGTATTTT. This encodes CASSSPGLAGDLRGTDTQYF.

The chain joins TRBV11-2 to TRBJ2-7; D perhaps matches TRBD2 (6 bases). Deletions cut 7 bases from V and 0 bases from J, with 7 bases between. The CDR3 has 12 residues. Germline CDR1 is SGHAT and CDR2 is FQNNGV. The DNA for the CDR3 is TGTGCCAGCATCGGGGGCTCCTACGAGCAGTACTTC. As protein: CASIGGSYEQYF.

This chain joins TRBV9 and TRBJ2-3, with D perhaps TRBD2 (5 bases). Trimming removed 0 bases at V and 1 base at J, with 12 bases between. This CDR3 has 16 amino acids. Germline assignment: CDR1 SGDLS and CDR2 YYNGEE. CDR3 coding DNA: TGTGCCAGCAGCGTAGGCGGTTTCGGGGGCACAGATACGCAGTATTTT. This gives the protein CASSVGGFGGTDTQYF.

The CDR3 spells CASSSTGGGIGHGYTF. The CDR3 nucleotides read TGTGCCAGCAGTTCGACAGGGGGCGGAATTGGGCATGGCTACACCTTC. The genes are TRBV28 and TRBJ1-2; 10 bases align to TRBD1. Germline trimming cut 4 bases from V and 6 bases from J; bases unmatched to any gene: 11. CDR3 length equals 16 residues. Germline CDR1 is MDHEN and CDR2 is SYDVKM.

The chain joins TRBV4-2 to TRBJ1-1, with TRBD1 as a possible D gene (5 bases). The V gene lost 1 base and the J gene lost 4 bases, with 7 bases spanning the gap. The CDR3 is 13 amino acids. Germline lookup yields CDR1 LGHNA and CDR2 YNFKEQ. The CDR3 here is CASSQGGPTEAFF. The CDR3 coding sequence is TGTGCCAGCAGCCAAGGGGGCCCCACTGAAGCTTTCTTT.

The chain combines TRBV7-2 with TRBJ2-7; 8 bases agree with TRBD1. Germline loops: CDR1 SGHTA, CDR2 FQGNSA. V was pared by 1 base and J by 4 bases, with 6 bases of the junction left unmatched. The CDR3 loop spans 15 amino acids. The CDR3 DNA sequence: TGTGCCAGCAGCTTAGTAGGGACAGGTACTTACGAGCAGTACTTC. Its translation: CASSLVGTGTYEQYF.

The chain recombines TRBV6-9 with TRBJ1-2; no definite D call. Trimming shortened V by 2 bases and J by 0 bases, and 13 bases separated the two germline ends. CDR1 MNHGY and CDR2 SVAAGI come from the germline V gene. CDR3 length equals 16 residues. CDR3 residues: CASSYGPFVANYGYTF. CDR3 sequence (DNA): TGTGCCAGCAGTTATGGGCCGTTCGTAGCTAACTATGGCTACACCTTC.

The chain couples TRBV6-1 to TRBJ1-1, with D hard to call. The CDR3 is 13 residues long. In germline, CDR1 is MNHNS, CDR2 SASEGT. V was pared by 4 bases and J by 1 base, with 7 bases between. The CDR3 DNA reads TGTGCCAGCAGTGGTGGGAGGAACACTGAAGCTTTCTTT. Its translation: CASSGGRNTEAFF.